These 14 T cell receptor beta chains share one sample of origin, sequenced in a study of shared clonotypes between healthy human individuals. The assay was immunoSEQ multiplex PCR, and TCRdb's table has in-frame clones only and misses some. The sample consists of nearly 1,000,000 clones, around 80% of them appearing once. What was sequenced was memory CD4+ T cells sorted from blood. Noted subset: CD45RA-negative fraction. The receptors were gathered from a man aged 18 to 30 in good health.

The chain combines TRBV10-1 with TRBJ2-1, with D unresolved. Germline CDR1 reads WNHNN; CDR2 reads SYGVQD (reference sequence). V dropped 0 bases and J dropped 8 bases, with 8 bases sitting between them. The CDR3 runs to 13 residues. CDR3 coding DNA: TGCGCCAGCAGTGAGTCCACCACGGATGAGCAGTTCTTC. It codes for CASSESTTDEQFF.

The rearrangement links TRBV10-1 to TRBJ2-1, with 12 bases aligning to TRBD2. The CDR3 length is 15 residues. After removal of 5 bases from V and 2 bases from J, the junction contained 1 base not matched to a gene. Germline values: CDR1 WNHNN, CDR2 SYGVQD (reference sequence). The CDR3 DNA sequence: TGCGCCAGCAGTTCTAGCGGGGGGGCCTACAATGAGCAGTTCTTC. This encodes CASSSSGGAYNEQFF.

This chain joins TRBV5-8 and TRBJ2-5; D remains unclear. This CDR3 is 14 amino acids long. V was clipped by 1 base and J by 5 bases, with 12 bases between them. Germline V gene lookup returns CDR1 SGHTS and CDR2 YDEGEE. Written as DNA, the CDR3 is TGTGCCAGCAGCTTGCTCTCGGGCCCGGAGACCCAGTACTTC. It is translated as CASSLLSGPETQYF.

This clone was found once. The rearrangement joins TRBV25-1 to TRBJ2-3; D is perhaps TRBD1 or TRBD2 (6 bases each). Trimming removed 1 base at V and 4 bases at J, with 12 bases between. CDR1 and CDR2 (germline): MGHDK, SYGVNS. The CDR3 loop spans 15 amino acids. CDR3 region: CASSESAGEADTQYF. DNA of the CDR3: TGTGCCAGCAGTGAATCGGCAGGGGAGGCAGATACGCAGTATTTT.

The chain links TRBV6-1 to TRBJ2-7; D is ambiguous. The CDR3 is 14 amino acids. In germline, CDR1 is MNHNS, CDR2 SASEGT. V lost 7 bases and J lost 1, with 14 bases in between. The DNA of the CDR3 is TGTGCCAGCACCGTGGGTGACCGGTCCTACGAGCAGTACTTC. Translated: CASTVGDRSYEQYF.

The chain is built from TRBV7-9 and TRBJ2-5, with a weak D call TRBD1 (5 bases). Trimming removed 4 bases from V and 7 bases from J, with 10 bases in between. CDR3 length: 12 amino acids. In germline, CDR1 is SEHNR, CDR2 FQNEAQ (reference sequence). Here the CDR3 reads CASSSEGVTQYF. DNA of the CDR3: TGTGCCAGCAGCTCCGAAGGGGTGACCCAGTACTTC.

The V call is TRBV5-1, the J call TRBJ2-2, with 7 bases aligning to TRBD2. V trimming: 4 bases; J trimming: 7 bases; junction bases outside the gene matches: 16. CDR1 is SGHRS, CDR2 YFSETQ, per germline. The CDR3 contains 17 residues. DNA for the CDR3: TGCGCCAGCAGCAATACTGCGACGCTAGCGGCGAGCGGGGAGCTGTTTTTT. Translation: CASSNTATLAASGELFF.

CDR3 in DNA: TGTGCCAGCTCACCAGGAGTCCGGGACATTGAAGCTTTCTTT. Translated: CASSPGVRDIEAFF. The genes are TRBV18 and TRBJ1-1, with D possibly TRBD1 on 6 matching bases. Germline V gene data show CDR1 as KGHSH and CDR2 as LQKENI. The CDR3 is 14 residues long. V was shortened by 2 bases and J by 7 bases, with 14 bases between the two germline ends.

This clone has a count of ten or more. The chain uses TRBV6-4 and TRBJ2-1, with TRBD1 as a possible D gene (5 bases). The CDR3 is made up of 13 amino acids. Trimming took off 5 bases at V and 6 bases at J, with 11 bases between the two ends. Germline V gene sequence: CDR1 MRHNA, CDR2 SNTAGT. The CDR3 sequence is CASSSQRGNEQFF. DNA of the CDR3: TGTGCCAGCAGTTCTCAAAGGGGCAATGAGCAGTTCTTC.

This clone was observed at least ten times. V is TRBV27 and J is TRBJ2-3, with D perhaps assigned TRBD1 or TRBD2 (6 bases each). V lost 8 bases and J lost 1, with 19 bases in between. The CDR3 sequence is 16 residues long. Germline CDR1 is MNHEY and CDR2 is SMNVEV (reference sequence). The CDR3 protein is CASGRVPGGRTDTQYF. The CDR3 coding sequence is TGTGCCAGCGGTCGAGTTCCCGGGGGCCGCACAGATACGCAGTATTTT.

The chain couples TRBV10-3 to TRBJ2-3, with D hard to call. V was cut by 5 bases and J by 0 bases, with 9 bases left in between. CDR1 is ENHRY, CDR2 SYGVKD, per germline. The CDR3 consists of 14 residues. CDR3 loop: CAISPPTSTDTQYF. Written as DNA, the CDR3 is TGTGCCATCAGTCCACCTACTAGCACAGATACGCAGTATTTT.

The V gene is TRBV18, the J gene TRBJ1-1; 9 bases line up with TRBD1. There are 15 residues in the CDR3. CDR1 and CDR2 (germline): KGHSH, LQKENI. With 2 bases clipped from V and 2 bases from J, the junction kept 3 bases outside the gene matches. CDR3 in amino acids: CASSPETGGNTEAFF. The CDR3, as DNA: TGTGCCAGCTCACCAGAGACAGGGGGAAACACTGAAGCTTTCTTT.

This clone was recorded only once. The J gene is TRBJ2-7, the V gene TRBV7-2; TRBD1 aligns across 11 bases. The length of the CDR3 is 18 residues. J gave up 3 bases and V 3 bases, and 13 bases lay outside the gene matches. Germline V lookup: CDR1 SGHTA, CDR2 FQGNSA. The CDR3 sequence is CASSFLPSGTGGVYEQYF. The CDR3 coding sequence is TGTGCCAGCAGCTTCTTACCCTCCGGGACAGGGGGGGTCTACGAGCAGTACTTC.

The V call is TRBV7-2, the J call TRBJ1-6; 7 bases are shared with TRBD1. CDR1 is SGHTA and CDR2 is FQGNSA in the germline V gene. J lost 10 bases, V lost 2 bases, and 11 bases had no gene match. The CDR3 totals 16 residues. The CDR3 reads CASSLRGQGRPSPLHF. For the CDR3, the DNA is TGTGCCAGCAGCTTAAGGGGGCAGGGTAGGCCGTCACCCCTCCACTTT.